The T cell receptor (beta chain) under discussion was sequenced for a study of response to subunit inactivated influenza vaccine. From the RT-PCR reads, TCRdb called clonotypes with MiXCR, one entry per CDR3 protein. The sample holds roughly 290,000 distinct CDR3 sequences, roughly a fifth seen once. J gave up 4 bases and V 8 bases, and 12 bases lay outside the gene matches. Germline V lookup: CDR1 SEHNR, CDR2 FQNEAQ (reference sequence). The CDR3 extends over 15 amino acids. Study results and limitations: Authors suggested each seasonal flu vaccination may recruit only limited numbers of new T cells.

In regard to this clonotype: Its antigen is as yet unknown.

The clonotype was recovered from a man aged 50-75 years who received an inactivated influenza vaccine. This chain uses TRBV7-9 with TRBJ2-7; 9 bases fit TRBD2. The sequencing used PBMCs from blood, collected less than 22 months after vaccination. CDR3: CASGRRASGEYEQYF. CDR3 nucleotides: TGTGCCAGCGGGCGGAGGGCTAGCGGGGAGTACGAGCAGTACTTC.